This section outlines one T cell receptor (beta chain) sequence together with its context. This sample is part of a study of shared clonotypes between healthy human individuals. Using immunoSEQ multiplex PCR, the repertoire was profiled, and TCRdb retains in-frame clones only, with some absent. The sample consists of around 2.5 million clones, under 95% of them appearing once. V shed 8 bases and J shed 2 bases, with 11 bases lying between them. There are 13 residues in the CDR3. Germline values: CDR1 ENHRY, CDR2 SYGVKD. This sequence originates from a man between 18 and 29 years old in good health. Some clones in this sample may be carry-over from other donors' samples. The chain recombines TRBV10-3 with TRBJ2-3; D call uncertain. The sequencing input was naive CD4+ T cells from PBMCs. Subset defined: CD45RA+ positively selected. The CDR3 region has the DNA TGTGCCATCCGCGGTGGGCCCACAGATACGCAGTATTTT. Translating it yields CAIRGGPTDTQYF.